A single sample is the source of the 9 T cell receptor beta chains below, sequenced in a study of T cell repertoires in cytomegalovirus infection. One entry per CDR3 protein results from TCRdb running MiXCR on the reads. The table has roughly 500,000 distinct CDR3 sequences, about 11% seen once. What was sequenced was PBMCs. The receptors come from a human donor in good health (CMV status not recorded). Some clones in this sample may be carry-over from other donors' samples.

The table lists this clonotype with many counts. V gene TRBV12-5 combines with J gene TRBJ2-5; no clear D gene. The CDR3 has 14 amino acids. Trimming shortened V by 0 bases and J by 5 bases, and 10 bases separated the two germline ends. CDR1 and CDR2 from the germline V gene are LGHNT and FRNRAP. The CDR3 region has the DNA TGTGCTAGTGGTTTGGTACAATCTGGCGAGACCCAGTACTTC. Encoded protein: CASGLVQSGETQYF. Full variable domain (remainder filled in from reference TRBV12-5 and TRBJ2-5): DARVTQTPRHKVTEMGQEVTMRCQPILGHNTVFWYRQTMMQGLELLAYFRNRAPLDDSGMPKDRFSAEMPDATLATLKIQPSEPRDSAVYFCASGLVQSGETQYFGPGTRLLVL.

This clonotype was counted ten times or more. The V and J genes are TRBV14 and TRBJ1-4, with a tentative D call TRBD1 (5 bases). The CDR3 has 14 residues. Germline loops: CDR1 SGHDN, CDR2 FVKESK. Trimming took off 6 bases at V and 7 bases at J, with 15 bases between the two ends. The chain's CDR3 is CASSHLPGVEKLFF. The CDR3 nucleotides are TGTGCCAGCAGTCACTTGCCGGGGGTTGAAAAACTGTTTTTT.

The chain has TRBV27 and TRBJ2-4; either TRBD1 or TRBD2 may fit D (5 bases each). Germline-derived CDR1 and CDR2 are MNHEY and SMNVEV (reference sequence). This CDR3 has 13 residues. Between the trimmed V and J ends, which lost 8 bases and 7 bases, there was a span of 15 bases. The CDR3 loop reads CASGGFGANIQYF. CDR3 in DNA: TGTGCCAGCGGGGGTTTTGGGGCTAACATTCAGTACTTC.

In this sample, this clonotype turned up many times. The CDR3 spells CASSLLANEQYF. CDR3 nucleotide sequence: TGTGCCAGCAGCCTACTAGCAAACGAGCAGTACTTC. The chain carries TRBV7-9 and TRBJ2-7; perhaps TRBD2 as D (6 bases). Trimming cost V 5 bases and J 5 bases, with 10 bases left between them. The CDR3 is 12 amino acids. The germline V gene has CDR1 SEHNR and CDR2 FQNEAQ (reference sequence).

This clonotype was picked up many times. The V call is TRBV7-2, the J call TRBJ2-5, with D possibly being TRBD1 (6 bases). V was shortened by 1 base and J by 5 bases, with 8 bases between the two germline ends. This CDR3 has 13 residues. Per germline, CDR1 SGHTA and CDR2 FQGNSA. The CDR3 coding sequence is TGTGCCAGCAGCTTAGAACAGGGCGAGACCCAGTACTTC. This gives the protein CASSLEQGETQYF.

This clonotype was found a few times. This chain links TRBV18 with TRBJ2-7; D is possibly TRBD2 (6 bases). This CDR3 has 15 amino acids. From germline, CDR1 is KGHSH and CDR2 LQKENI. Trimming left V 3 bases short and J 4 bases short, with 16 bases between. CDR3 amino acids: CASSPSGGVGYEQYF. The DNA for the CDR3 is TGTGCCAGCTCACCTTCCGGAGGGGTAGGGTACGAGCAGTACTTC.

This clonotype was counted between two and nine times. The chain is built from TRBV20-1 and TRBJ2-7; D may be TRBD2 (5 bases). CDR1 and CDR2 (germline): DFQATT, SNEGSKA (reference sequence). Trimming pared 0 bases from V and 4 bases from J, leaving 19 bases between. The CDR3 runs 16 residues. The CDR3 nucleotides are TGCAGTGCTAGAGACTCAAGGACCTCGGGGTTTTACGAGCAGTACTTC. It is translated as CSARDSRTSGFYEQYF.

This clonotype was picked up many times. The V call is TRBV6-1, the J call TRBJ2-7, with D possibly TRBD1 on 6 matching bases. Germline V gives CDR1 MNHNS, CDR2 SASEGT. The CDR3 loop spans 12 amino acids. V was trimmed by 4 bases and J by 6 bases, leaving 10 bases between them. CDR3 amino acids: CASSGDRTEQYF. For the CDR3, the DNA is TGTGCCAGCAGTGGAGACAGGACCGAGCAGTACTTC.

CDR3 coding DNA: TGTGCCAGCAGCTTTCTATCGGGGGGGGACACTGAAGCTTTCTTT. Protein: CASSFLSGGDTEAFF. The gene calls are TRBV7-9 and TRBJ1-1, with a possible D match to TRBD1 (5 bases). Germline V gives CDR1 SEHNR, CDR2 FQNEAQ (reference sequence). V dropped 3 bases and J dropped 3 bases, with 14 bases sitting between them. The CDR3 consists of 15 residues.